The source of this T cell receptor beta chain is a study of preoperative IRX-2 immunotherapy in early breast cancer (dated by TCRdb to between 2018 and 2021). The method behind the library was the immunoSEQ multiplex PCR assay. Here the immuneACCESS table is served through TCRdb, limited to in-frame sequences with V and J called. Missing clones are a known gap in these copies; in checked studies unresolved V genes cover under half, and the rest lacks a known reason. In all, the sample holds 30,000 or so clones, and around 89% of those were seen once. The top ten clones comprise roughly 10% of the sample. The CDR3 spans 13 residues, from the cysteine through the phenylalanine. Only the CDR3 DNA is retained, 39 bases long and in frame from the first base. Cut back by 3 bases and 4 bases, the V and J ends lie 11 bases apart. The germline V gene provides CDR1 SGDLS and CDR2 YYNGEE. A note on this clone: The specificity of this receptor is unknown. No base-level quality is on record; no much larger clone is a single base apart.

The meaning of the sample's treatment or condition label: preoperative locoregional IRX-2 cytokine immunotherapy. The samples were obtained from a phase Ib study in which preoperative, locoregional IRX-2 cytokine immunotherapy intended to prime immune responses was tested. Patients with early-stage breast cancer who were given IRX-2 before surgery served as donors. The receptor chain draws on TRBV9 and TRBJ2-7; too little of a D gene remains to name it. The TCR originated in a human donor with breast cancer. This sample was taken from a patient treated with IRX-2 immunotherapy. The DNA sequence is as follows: TGTGCCAGCAGCGAGGACGGGTTATACGAGCAGTACTTC. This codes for CASSEDGLYEQYF.